This T cell receptor beta chain is from a study of T cells after yellow fever vaccination. About this clonotype: Its antigen is as yet unknown.

TCRdb redid the calling of the 5' RACE reads with MiXCR, one entry per CDR3 protein. Among about 550,000 distinct CDR3 sequences listed, 15% to 20% were seen once. Whole-study results and caveats: Though it reached lower strength, the secondary response hit its peak faster, day 5 versus 15.

The CDR3 has 15 amino acids. V was shortened by 1 base and J by 1 base, with 10 bases between the two germline ends. Germline CDR1 LNHNV, CDR2 YYDKDF (reference sequence). This material consisted of PBMCs, taken 15 days after the yellow fever booster vaccination. This sequence was found in a man in his thirties or forties who received the YFV17D yellow fever vaccine. The chain combines TRBV15 with TRBJ2-5, with no clear D. CDR3 sequence (DNA): TGTGCCACCAGCAGAGTTGGTCCAACCCAAGAGACCCAGTACTTC. Protein: CATSRVGPTQETQYF.